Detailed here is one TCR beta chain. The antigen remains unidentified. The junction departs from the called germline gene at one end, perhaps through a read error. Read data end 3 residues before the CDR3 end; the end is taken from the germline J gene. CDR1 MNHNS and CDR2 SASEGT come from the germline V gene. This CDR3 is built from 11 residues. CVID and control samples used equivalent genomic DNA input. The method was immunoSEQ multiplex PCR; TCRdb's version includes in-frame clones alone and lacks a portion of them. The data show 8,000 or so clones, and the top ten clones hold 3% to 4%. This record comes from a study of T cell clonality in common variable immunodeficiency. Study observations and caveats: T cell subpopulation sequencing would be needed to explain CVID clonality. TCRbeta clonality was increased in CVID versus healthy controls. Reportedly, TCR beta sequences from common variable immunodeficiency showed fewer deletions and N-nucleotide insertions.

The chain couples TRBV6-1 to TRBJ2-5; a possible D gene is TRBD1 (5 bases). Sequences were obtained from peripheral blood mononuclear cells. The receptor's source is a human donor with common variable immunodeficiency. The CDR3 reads CASREDRTQYF. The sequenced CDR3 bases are TGTGCCAGCAGAGAAGACAGAACC.